The rows below give T cell receptor beta chains drawn from one sample of a study of identical twins. TCRdb reanalysed the 5' RACE reads using MiXCR and keeps one entry per CDR3 protein. This table has some 560,000 distinct CDR3 sequences, 9.6% appearing once. The same data also went into a second study, on yellow fever vaccine responses in identical twins.

The sample consisted of PBMCs. These receptors all come from a woman between 18 and 29 years old in good health. CDR3s include the opening cysteine and the closing phenylalanine or tryptophan. D genes are given only for firm matches. The size of a clone is reported for some rows only, either as once, few or many, or as a class for expanded clones.

CDR3 protein,CDR3 DNA,J gene,D gene,V gene,clone size
CASSPSLSGGDSYNEQFF,TGTGCCAGCTCACCGAGTTTGAGCGGGGGGGACTCCTACAATGAGCAGTTCTTC,TRBJ2-1,TRBD2,TRBV18,few
CASSLMAGALASHNEQFF,TGTGCCAGCAGTTTAATGGCAGGGGCACTAGCGTCCCACAATGAGCAGTTCTTC,TRBJ2-1,.,TRBV12-3/TRBV12-4,few
CSVDNPGTGGYTF,TGCAGCGTTGATAATCCGGGGACGGGAGGCTACACCTTC,TRBJ1-2,.,TRBV29-1,few
CASSLADRTFYNEQFF,TGCGCCAGCAGCTTGGCGGACAGGACCTTCTACAATGAGCAGTTCTTC,TRBJ2-1,TRBD1,TRBV5-1,few
CSAPFSGTSTDTQYF,TGCAGTGCCCCCTTTAGCGGGACCAGCACAGATACGCAGTATTTT,TRBJ2-3,TRBD2,TRBV20-1,many
CASSQDPGSGNNEQFF,TGCGCCAGCAGCCAAGATCCCGGTAGCGGGAACAATGAGCAGTTCTTC,TRBJ2-1,TRBD2,TRBV4-3,.
CSASDRYQETQYF,TGCAGTGCCTCCGACAGGTACCAAGAGACCCAGTACTTC,TRBJ2-5,.,TRBV20-1,.
CASAGTGPYEQYF,TGTGCCAGCGCCGGGACAGGACCGTACGAGCAGTACTTC,TRBJ2-7,TRBD1,TRBV7-9,once
CAISAGGGQGSGELFF,TGTGCCATCAGTGCCGGGGGGGGACAGGGGTCCGGGGAGCTGTTTTTT,TRBJ2-2,TRBD1,TRBV10-3,few
CASSLQSLSGQPRYEQYF,TGTGCCAGCAGCTTACAATCCCTCTCGGGACAGCCGAGATACGAGCAGTACTTC,TRBJ2-7,TRBD1,TRBV11-3,few
CASSSPPGTTLNTEAFF,TGTGCCAGCAGCTCACCGCCCGGGACAACCCTGAACACTGAAGCTTTCTTT,TRBJ1-1,.,TRBV11-2,few
CASSPGDGNTDTQYF,TGTGCCAGCAGCCCCGGGGACGGAAACACAGATACGCAGTATTTT,TRBJ2-3,.,TRBV5-6,few
CSASPGTGGVSTEAFF,TGCAGTGCTAGCCCCGGGACAGGCGGTGTTAGCACTGAAGCTTTCTTT,TRBJ1-1,TRBD1,TRBV20-1,.
CASSFITRQVSRSSYNEQFF,TGCGCCAGCAGCTTTATTACCCGACAGGTATCAAGGAGCTCCTACAATGAGCAGTTCTTC,TRBJ2-1,.,TRBV5-1,few
CASSGLAGGIGTDTQYF,TGCGCCAGCAGCGGATTAGCGGGAGGTATCGGCACAGATACGCAGTATTTT,TRBJ2-3,TRBD2,TRBV4-3,few
CASSPAFARGRYEQYF,TGCGCCAGCAGCCCCGCGTTCGCCAGGGGGAGGTACGAGCAGTACTTC,TRBJ2-7,.,TRBV5-1,.
CAWNSLNTGELFF,TGTGCCTGGAATAGCCTCAACACCGGGGAGCTGTTTTTT,TRBJ2-2,.,TRBV30,.
CSVELQADYNEQFF,TGCAGCGTTGAGCTGCAGGCCGACTACAATGAGCAGTTCTTC,TRBJ2-1,.,TRBV29-1,.
CASSQISYEQYF,TGTGCCAGCAGCCAGATATCCTACGAGCAGTACTTC,TRBJ2-7,.,TRBV12-3/TRBV12-4,.
CAISERSSGGYEQYF,TGTGCCATCAGTGAACGGTCTAGCGGGGGCTACGAGCAGTACTTC,TRBJ2-7,TRBD2,TRBV10-3,.
CASSLELESGELFF,TGTGCCAGCAGCTTAGAGTTAGAATCCGGGGAGCTGTTTTTT,TRBJ2-2,.,TRBV7-2,few
CAVQGAGTGELFF,TGTGCTGTACAGGGGGCAGGCACCGGGGAGCTGTTTTTT,TRBJ2-2,TRBD1,TRBV7-7,.
CSARDGIRGGGEQYF,TGCAGTGCTAGAGACGGGATACGAGGGGGAGGCGAGCAGTACTTC,TRBJ2-7,.,TRBV20-1,few
CASSSLNWILRGYEQYF,TGTGCCAGCAGCTCGCTAAATTGGATTCTCCGGGGTTACGAGCAGTACTTC,TRBJ2-7,.,TRBV3-1,few
CSARDWLAGDRYNEQFF,TGCAGTGCTAGAGACTGGCTAGCGGGAGATCGTTACAATGAGCAGTTCTTC,TRBJ2-1,TRBD2,TRBV20-1,few
CSVMSGGETQYF,TGCAGCGTTATGTCCGGGGGGGAGACCCAGTACTTC,TRBJ2-5,TRBD2,TRBV29-1,.
CASSFWASGETDTQYF,TGTGCCAGCAGTTTTTGGGCTAGCGGGGAAACAGATACGCAGTATTTT,TRBJ2-3,TRBD2,TRBV27,.
CASRGLARVSTGELFF,TGTGCCAGCAGAGGACTAGCGCGGGTTAGCACCGGGGAGCTGTTTTTT,TRBJ2-2,TRBD2,TRBV2,few
CATSRDMSSGANVLTF,TGTGCCACCAGCAGAGATATGAGCTCTGGGGCCAACGTCCTGACTTTC,TRBJ2-6,.,TRBV15,few
CAISESREGNEQFF,TGTGCCATCAGTGAGTCACGGGAGGGAAATGAGCAGTTCTTC,TRBJ2-1,TRBD2,TRBV10-3,many
CASSQDRLDTQYF,TGTGCCAGCAGCCAGGACAGGCTAGATACGCAGTATTTT,TRBJ2-3,TRBD1,TRBV6-4,.
CASRDPIAGELFF,TGTGCCAGCAGGGATCCCATAGCCGGGGAGCTGTTTTTT,TRBJ2-2,.,TRBV6-1,many
CASTQTSYNEQFF,TGTGCCAGCACCCAGACATCCTACAATGAGCAGTTCTTC,TRBJ2-1,.,TRBV2,.
CASSYSPQTLREKLFF,TGTGCCAGCAGTTACTCCCCTCAAACGCTTCGTGAAAAACTGTTTTTT,TRBJ1-4,.,TRBV6-5,few
CASSLIGGGYNEQFF,TGTGCCAGCAGCTTGATCGGGGGGGGGTACAATGAGCAGTTCTTC,TRBJ2-1,TRBD2,TRBV7-3,.
CASSAPTRGGAYNEQFF,TGTGCCAGCAGTGCACCCACCCGCGGGGGCGCCTACAATGAGCAGTTCTTC,TRBJ2-1,.,TRBV25-1,few
CASSFRQGEQFF,TGTGCCAGCAGTTTTCGCCAGGGTGAGCAGTTCTTC,TRBJ2-1,.,TRBV27,many
CASSAPDRGKTYEQYF,TGTGCCAGCAGCGCCCCGGACAGGGGGAAGACCTACGAGCAGTACTTC,TRBJ2-7,TRBD1,TRBV11-2,.
CASSLYSGTSREQYF,TGCGCCAGCAGCTTGTATAGCGGGACCTCTCGAGAGCAGTACTTC,TRBJ2-7,TRBD2,TRBV5-1,.
CASSRPTAGTSGYNEQFF,TGTGCCAGCAGCCGCCCAACGGCCGGGACTAGCGGCTACAATGAGCAGTTCTTC,TRBJ2-1,TRBD2,TRBV14,.
CASRPRGQGAGETQYF,TGTGCCAGCAGGCCTCGGGGACAGGGGGCTGGAGAGACCCAGTACTTC,TRBJ2-5,TRBD1,TRBV28,.
CASSLAGASYNEQFF,TGCGCCAGCAGCTTAGCGGGAGCTTCCTACAATGAGCAGTTCTTC,TRBJ2-1,TRBD2,TRBV5-1,many
CAISGDPQETQYF,TGTGCCATCAGTGGGGACCCTCAAGAGACCCAGTACTTC,TRBJ2-5,.,TRBV10-3,many
CASSQEIPTRDTQYF,TGTGCCAGCAGCCAAGAGATACCGACGCGGGATACGCAGTATTTT,TRBJ2-3,.,TRBV14,few